The 6 T cell receptor beta chains in this list originate from one sample, sequenced in a study of blood T cell repertoires in COVID-19. Here immunoSEQ multiplex PCR was the method, and the copy in TCRdb shows in-frame clones only, minus some. The sample contains hundreds of thousands of clones, about 90% of which appear only once. The sequenced material came from PBMCs or T cells enriched from blood (not recorded which). These receptors were collected from a woman under 30 with acute COVID-19.

This chain connects TRBV21-1 to TRBJ2-1; the table calls TRBD2, which could not be checked here. TRBV21-1 is recorded as a pseudogene. The CDR3 has 15 amino acids. The CDR3 is CASSNLCPAANEQFF. In DNA, the CDR3 is TGTGCCAGCAGCAACTTGTGCCCGGCGGCGAATGAGCAGTTCTTC.

The chain uses TRBV30 and TRBJ2-1; 7 nucleotides agree with TRBD1. Germline V CDR1 and CDR2: GTSNPN, SVGIG (reference sequence). This CDR3 spans 11 amino acids. V gave up 6 bases and J gave up 9 bases; unmatched junction bases: 5. CDR3 protein: CACAQGIEQFF. The CDR3 DNA follows: TGTGCCTGCGCACAGGGGATTGAGCAGTTCTTC.

The chain couples TRBV9 to TRBJ2-3; 9 positions match TRBD2. V was clipped by 0 bases and J by 0 bases; unmatched bases: 5. Looked up from germline, CDR1 is SGDLS and CDR2 is YYNGEE. CDR3 size: 17 residues. CDR3 sequence (DNA): TGTGCCAGCAGCGTAGACACTAGCGGGCCAAGCACAGATACGCAGTATTTT. Translated: CASSVDTSGPSTDTQYF.

The chain combines TRBV19 with TRBJ1-2; no clear D. Germline CDR1 is LNHDA and CDR2 is SQIVND (reference sequence). The V end lost 3 bases, the J end lost 6 bases, and 8 bases lay between the germline ends. This CDR3 has 12 amino acids. DNA of the CDR3: TGTGCCAGTAGTATTCCCCCCGATGGCTACACCTTC. Protein sequence: CASSIPPDGYTF.

The chain recombines TRBV14 with TRBJ1-2; D gene ambiguous. V gave up 7 bases and J gave up 2 bases, with 20 bases separating them. CDR3 length equals 16 residues. Germline lookup yields CDR1 SGHDN and CDR2 FVKESK. The DNA of the CDR3 is TGTGCCAGCACCGTACCGGAAGGGAGTTGGAACTATGGCTACACCTTC. This codes for CASTVPEGSWNYGYTF.

J is TRBJ2-5 and V is TRBV9, with D maybe TRBD2 (5 bases). The CDR3 is made up of 14 amino acids. V lost 0 bases to trimming and J lost 5 bases, with 11 bases between them. In germline, CDR1 is SGDLS, CDR2 YYNGEE. The CDR3 loop reads CASSVGVSAETQYF. CDR3 DNA sequence: TGTGCCAGCAGCGTAGGGGTTAGCGCGGAGACCCAGTACTTC.